This record covers a single T cell receptor (beta chain). The antigen remains undetermined. Trimming removed 2 bases from V and 1 base from J, with 8 bases in between. Germline V gene data show CDR1 as SGHTA and CDR2 as FQGNSA. The CDR3 extends over 14 amino acids. In each PCR, synthetic TCR analog templates were spiked in. Data came from immunoSEQ multiplex PCR; TCRdb stores just in-frame clones and leaves some out. The table has 90,000 to 100,000 clones, around 91% seen once; the top ten hold around 1.5%. The sample belongs to a study of PD-L1 blockade in urothelial cancer. Study summary: Atezolizumab at 1,200 mg intravenously every 3 weeks was started by patients in 2014. Counts from blood samples showed a median of about 150,000 T cells. Broader study findings: Improved survival was predicted by pretreatment blood TCR clonality below the median.

Stated time point: pretreatment peripheral blood. V usage is TRBV7-2 and J usage is TRBJ2-5, with D unresolved. The source was PBMCs, collected around atezolizumab (anti-PD-L1) treatment. The TCR originated in a man aged 55 to 70 with urothelial cancer. CDR3: CASSLHWAQETQYF. In nucleotides, the CDR3 is TGTGCCAGCAGCTTACACTGGGCCCAAGAGACCCAGTACTTC. Full variable domain (rest looked up from reference TRBV7-2 and TRBJ2-5): GAGVSQSPSNKVTEKGKDVELRCDPISGHTALYWYRQSLGQGLEFLIYFQGNSAPDKSGLPSDRFSAERTGGSVSTLTIQRTQQEDSAVYLCASSLHWAQETQYFGPGTRLLVL.